This T cell receptor beta chain was identified during a study of blood T cell repertoires in COVID-19. V shed 7 bases and J 5 bases; nucleotides not matched to a gene: 13. The CDR3 loop spans 15 amino acids. Germline CDR1 reads SQVTM; CDR2 reads ANQGSEA. The protocol was immunoSEQ multiplex PCR, while the TCRdb copy is restricted to in-frame clones and leaves out a portion. The table has 200,000 to 250,000 clones, approximately 85% seen once. Sequences were obtained from peripheral blood. The chain has TRBV29-1 and TRBJ2-3; TRBD2 matches at 9 bases. The receptor was isolated from a woman aged 45 to 65 with active or convalescent COVID-19. This chain's CDR3 is CSGGGVAGEIDTQYF. CDR3 DNA sequence: TGCAGCGGGGGAGGGGTAGCGGGAGAGATAGATACGCAGTATTTT.